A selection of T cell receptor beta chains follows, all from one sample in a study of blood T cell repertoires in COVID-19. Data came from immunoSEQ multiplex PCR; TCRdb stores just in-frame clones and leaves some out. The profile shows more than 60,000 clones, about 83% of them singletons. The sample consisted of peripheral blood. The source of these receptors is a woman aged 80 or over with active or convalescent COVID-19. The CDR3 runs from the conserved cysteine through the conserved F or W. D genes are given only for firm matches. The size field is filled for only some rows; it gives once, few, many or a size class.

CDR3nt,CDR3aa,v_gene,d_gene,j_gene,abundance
TGTGCCAGCAGCTCACAGGGATCCTACAATGAGCAGTTCTTC,CASSSQGSYNEQFF,TRBV7-3,.,TRBJ2-1,.
TGTGCCAGCTCACGCTCAGGACTTAATGAAAAACTGTTTTTT,CASSRSGLNEKLFF,TRBV18,.,TRBJ1-4,.
TGTGCCTGGAGTAAGGGTGGGACAGGCTCCTACGAGCAGTACTTC,CAWSKGGTGSYEQYF,TRBV30,TRBD1,TRBJ2-7,.
TGTGCCAGCAGTTCCATAGCGTCGATGGGCTATGGCTACACCTTC,CASSSIASMGYGYTF,TRBV6-5,.,TRBJ1-2,few
TGTGCCTGGAGTAAGGGGTTAAAGCAGCCCCAGCATTTT,CAWSKGLKQPQHF,TRBV30,.,TRBJ1-5,.
TGTGCCAGCAGTTCCACCCCCGGGACAGGGTATTCCGGGGAGCTGTTTTTT,CASSSTPGTGYSGELFF,TRBV28,TRBD1,TRBJ2-2,.
TGTGCCAGCAGCCCCAACCCCAGGGGCCGAATGTTTGAGCAGTTCTTC,CASSPNPRGRMFEQFF,TRBV7-2,.,TRBJ2-1,.
TGCAGCGATAGACAGGGGGCTACCTACGAGCAGTACTTC,CSDRQGATYEQYF,TRBV29-1,TRBD1,TRBJ2-7,.
TGTGCCAGTAGTCTTCAGGGGGCCGGAACTAATGAAAAACTGTTTTTT,CASSLQGAGTNEKLFF,TRBV19,TRBD1,TRBJ1-4,.
TGTGCCAGCAGCGTATCGACAGGGGGCACCGTAGGAACCGGGGAGCTGTTTTTT,CASSVSTGGTVGTGELFF,TRBV9,TRBD1,TRBJ2-2,.
TGTGCCAGCAGGGGGGCAGGTACTGGGGCCAACGTCCTGACTTTC,CASRGAGTGANVLTF,TRBV6-5,.,TRBJ2-6,.
TGTGCCAGCAGTTTGGCTAGCGGGGGACAAGAGACCCAGTACTTC,CASSLASGGQETQYF,TRBV28,TRBD2,TRBJ2-5,once
TGCGCCAGCAGCTTCGAGCGGGGCCCCTCTAGCACAGATACGCAGTATTTT,CASSFERGPSSTDTQYF,TRBV5-1,TRBD2,TRBJ2-3,.
TGTGCCAGCAGCCCCGGCGGGGGGTGGGGAAACACCATATATTTT,CASSPGGGWGNTIYF,TRBV7-9,.,TRBJ1-3,.
TGTGCCAGCAGCTTTCCACAAGAGACCCAGTACTTC,CASSFPQETQYF,TRBV5-5,.,TRBJ2-5,.
TGTGCCAATTACGGACAGGGTAATGGCTACACCTTC,CANYGQGNGYTF,TRBV28,TRBD1,TRBJ1-2,.
TGTGCCAGCAGTTACAAGGTTTTTGGGGGGGCGCAAGAGACCCAGTACTTC,CASSYKVFGGAQETQYF,TRBV6-2/TRBV6-3,.,TRBJ2-5,.
TGTGCCAGCAGCCCTGGGGTGGCTAGCGGGAGGGTTGGATACAATGAGCAGTTCTTC,CASSPGVASGRVGYNEQFF,TRBV7-6,TRBD2,TRBJ2-1,.
TGCGCCAGCAGCGTGACATTTGAGTTCCACGAGCAGTACTTC,CASSVTFEFHEQYF,TRBV5-1,.,TRBJ2-7,.
TGTGCCAGCTCACCACACGCGACGGGGGAGACCCAGTACTTC,CASSPHATGETQYF,TRBV18,.,TRBJ2-5,.
TGTGCCAGCAGTTCCACGGGGGGGGAGCATGAAAAACTGTTTTTT,CASSSTGGEHEKLFF,TRBV28,.,TRBJ1-4,.
TGTGCCAGCAGCTTCGGGACAGGGGATTACGAGCAGTACTTC,CASSFGTGDYEQYF,TRBV7-2,TRBD1,TRBJ2-7,few
TGCGCCAGCAGTCAATCTTCTCCGCAGGGGGGAGGCAATCAGCCCCAGCATTTT,CASSQSSPQGGGNQPQHF,TRBV23-1,TRBD1,TRBJ1-5,few
TGTGCCAGCTGGGCAGGACAGGGGCCCTCTGGGGCCAACGTCCTGACTTTC,CASWAGQGPSGANVLTF,TRBV2,TRBD1,TRBJ2-6,.
TGTGCCAGCTCACCATTTGAAAGGGGCAATTCACCCCTCCACTTT,CASSPFERGNSPLHF,TRBV18,.,TRBJ1-6,.
TGTGCCAGCGGAGAGCGGGATTACAATGAGCAGTTCTTC,CASGERDYNEQFF,TRBV9,TRBD2,TRBJ2-1,once
TGTGCCAGCAGCAGGCTAGCGGGGGCCAGTCTCTCCTACAATGAGCAGTTCTTC,CASSRLAGASLSYNEQFF,TRBV7-2,TRBD2,TRBJ2-1,.
TGTGCCTGGACGAGACAGGTAAACACTGAAGCTTTCTTT,CAWTRQVNTEAFF,TRBV30,.,TRBJ1-1,.
TGTGCCAGCAGCTTATCTCCGCTAGCGGGACTGTATTTT,CASSLSPLAGLYF,TRBV7-2,TRBD2,TRBJ2-3,.
TGTGCCAGCAGCCGATCGGAAAACATTCAGTACTTC,CASSRSENIQYF,TRBV3-1/TRBV3-2,.,TRBJ2-4,.
TGTGCCAGCAGCTTCACTGCGGCAGCTCACTACGAGCAGTACTTC,CASSFTAAAHYEQYF,TRBV7-2,.,TRBJ2-7,.
TGTGCCAGCAGTTTAAGAGGGACAAGTCCAAGGGGGCAGTACTTC,CASSLRGTSPRGQYF,TRBV28,.,TRBJ2-7,.
TGTGCCAGCAGTCGCGGGACAGAACGCGAGCAGTACTTC,CASSRGTEREQYF,TRBV28,.,TRBJ2-7,.
TGCAGCGTCCGGACACTACAAGAGACCCAGTACTTC,CSVRTLQETQYF,TRBV29-1,.,TRBJ2-5,.
TGTGCCAGCGCGGGACAGGGTATGATTGGGCAGTACTTC,CASAGQGMIGQYF,TRBV6-5,TRBD1,TRBJ2-7,once
TGTGCCACCAGTGATTACATCAGCACAGATACGCAGTATTTT,CATSDYISTDTQYF,TRBV24-1,.,TRBJ2-3,.
TGTGCCAGCAGCTTAACGGCAGGGGCCGGGGAGCTGTTTTTT,CASSLTAGAGELFF,TRBV7-2,.,TRBJ2-2,.
TGTGCCAGCAGTTTGGGAGAGAGGCTTGCTCAGCCCCAGCATTTT,CASSLGERLAQPQHF,TRBV28,.,TRBJ1-5,.
TGCGCCAGCAGCCAAGTCGGGGGGGGCCCCTACAATGAGCAGTTCTTC,CASSQVGGGPYNEQFF,TRBV4-1,TRBD2,TRBJ2-1,once
TGTGCCAGCAGCTTGGCACCGCTGGCAGGGAGGAACAATGAGCAGTTCTTC,CASSLAPLAGRNNEQFF,TRBV5-6,.,TRBJ2-1,.
TGTGCCGTTCGACAGGCCTTAACCTACAATGAGCAGTTCTTC,CAVRQALTYNEQFF,TRBV10-3,.,TRBJ2-1,.
TGTGCCAGCAGTTACTCGGGCAGGGGCAATCAGCCCCAGCATTTT,CASSYSGRGNQPQHF,TRBV6-5,.,TRBJ1-5,.
TGTGCCAGCAGTCTCTGGACAGGGAAGAACACCGGGGAGCTGTTTTTT,CASSLWTGKNTGELFF,TRBV27,TRBD1,TRBJ2-2,.
TGTGCCAGCAGCCTGGACAGCGGGAGGGCCTACGAGCAGTACTTC,CASSLDSGRAYEQYF,TRBV5-4,TRBD2,TRBJ2-7,.
TGTGCCTGGAGCGCCCGGGACAGGGTGAGCGGCTACACCTTC,CAWSARDRVSGYTF,TRBV30,TRBD1,TRBJ1-2,.
TGTGCCACCAGTCAACCCTCCGGACTAGCGTACAATGAGCAGTTCTTC,CATSQPSGLAYNEQFF,TRBV24-1,TRBD2,TRBJ2-1,once
TGTGCCAGCAGCCTCAGGGGGTCGGATACGCAGTATTTT,CASSLRGSDTQYF,TRBV3-1/TRBV3-2,TRBD1,TRBJ2-3,.
TGTGCCAGCAGTCAGGGTTCCGGGGAGCTGTTTTTT,CASSQGSGELFF,TRBV11-2,.,TRBJ2-2,.
TGTGCCAGCAGCCCCGGACAGGGAAGAGGTGGAAATGAAAAACTGTTTTTT,CASSPGQGRGGNEKLFF,TRBV5-4,TRBD1,TRBJ1-4,.